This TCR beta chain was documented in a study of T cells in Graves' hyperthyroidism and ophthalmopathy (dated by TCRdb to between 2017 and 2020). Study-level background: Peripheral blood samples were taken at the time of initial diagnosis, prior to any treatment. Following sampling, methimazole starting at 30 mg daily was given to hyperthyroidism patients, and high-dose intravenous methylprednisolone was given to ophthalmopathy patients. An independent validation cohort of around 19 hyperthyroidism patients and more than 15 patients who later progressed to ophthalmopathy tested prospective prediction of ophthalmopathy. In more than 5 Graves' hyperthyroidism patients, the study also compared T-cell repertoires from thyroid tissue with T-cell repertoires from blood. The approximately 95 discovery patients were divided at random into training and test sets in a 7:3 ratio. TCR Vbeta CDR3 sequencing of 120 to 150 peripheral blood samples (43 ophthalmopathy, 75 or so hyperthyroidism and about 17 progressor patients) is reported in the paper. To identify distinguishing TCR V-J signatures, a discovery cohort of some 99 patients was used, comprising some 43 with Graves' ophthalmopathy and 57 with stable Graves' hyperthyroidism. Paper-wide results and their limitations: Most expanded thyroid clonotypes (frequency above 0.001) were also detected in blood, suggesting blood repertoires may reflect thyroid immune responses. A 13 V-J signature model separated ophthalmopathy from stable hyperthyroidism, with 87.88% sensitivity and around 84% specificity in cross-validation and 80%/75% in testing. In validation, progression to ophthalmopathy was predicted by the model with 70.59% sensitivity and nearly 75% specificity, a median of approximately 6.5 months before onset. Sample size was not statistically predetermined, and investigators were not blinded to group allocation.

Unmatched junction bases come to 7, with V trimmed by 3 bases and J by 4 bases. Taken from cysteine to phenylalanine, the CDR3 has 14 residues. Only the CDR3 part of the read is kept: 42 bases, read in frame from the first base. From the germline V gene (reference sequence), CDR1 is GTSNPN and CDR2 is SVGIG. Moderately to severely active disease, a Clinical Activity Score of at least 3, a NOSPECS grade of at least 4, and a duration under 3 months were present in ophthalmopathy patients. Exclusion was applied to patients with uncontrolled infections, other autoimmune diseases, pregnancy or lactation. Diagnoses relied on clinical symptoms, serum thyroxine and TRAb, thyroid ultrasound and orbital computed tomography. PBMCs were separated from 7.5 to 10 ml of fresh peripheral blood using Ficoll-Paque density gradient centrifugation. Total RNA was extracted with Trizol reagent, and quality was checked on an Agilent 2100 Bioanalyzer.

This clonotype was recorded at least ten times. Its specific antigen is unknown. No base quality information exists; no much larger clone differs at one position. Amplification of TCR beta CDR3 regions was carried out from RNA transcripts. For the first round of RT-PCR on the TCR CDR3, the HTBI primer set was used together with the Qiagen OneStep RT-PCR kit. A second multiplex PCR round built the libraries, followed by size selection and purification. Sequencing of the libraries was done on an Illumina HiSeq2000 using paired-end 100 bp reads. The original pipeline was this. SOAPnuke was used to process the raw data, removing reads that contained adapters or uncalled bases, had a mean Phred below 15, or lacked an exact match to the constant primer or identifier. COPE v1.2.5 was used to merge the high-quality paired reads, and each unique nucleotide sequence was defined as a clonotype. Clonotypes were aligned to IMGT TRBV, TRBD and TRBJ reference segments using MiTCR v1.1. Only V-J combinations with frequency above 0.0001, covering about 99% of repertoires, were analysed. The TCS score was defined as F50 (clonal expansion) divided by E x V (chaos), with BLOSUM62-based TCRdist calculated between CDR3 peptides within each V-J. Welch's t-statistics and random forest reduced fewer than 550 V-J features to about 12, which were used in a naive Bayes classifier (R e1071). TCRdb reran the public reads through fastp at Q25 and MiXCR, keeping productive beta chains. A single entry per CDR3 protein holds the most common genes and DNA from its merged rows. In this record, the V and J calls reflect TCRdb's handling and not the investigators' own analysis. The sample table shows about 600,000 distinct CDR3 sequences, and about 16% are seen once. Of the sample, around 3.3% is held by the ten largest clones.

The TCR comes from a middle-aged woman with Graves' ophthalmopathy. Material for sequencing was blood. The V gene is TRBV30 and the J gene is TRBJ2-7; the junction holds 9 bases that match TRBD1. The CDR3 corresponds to CAWSRQGGKYEQYF. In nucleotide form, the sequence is TGTGCCTGGAGCCGACAGGGGGGAAAATACGAGCAGTACTTC.